This T cell receptor (beta chain) is from a study of blood T cells in healthy people across ages. As concerns this clonotype: The antigen remains undetermined.

The use of a sample-barcoded 5' primer and a J-beta primer mix characterized a second PCR of about 6 to 12 cycles. TCRdb re-derived calls from the 5' RACE reads in MiXCR, one entry per CDR3 protein. The data contain 630,000 or so distinct CDR3 sequences, about 34% of them singletons. Findings and limits, study-wide: Observed TCR beta diversity showed a strong correlation with the percentage of naive T cells as measured by flow cytometry. Age showed a roughly linear inverse relationship with TCR beta diversity per million T cells.

For every donor, a draw yielded approximately 9.9 milliliters of peripheral blood. Germline loops: CDR1 DFQATT, CDR2 SNEGSKA (reference sequence). The V end was cut by 2 bases, the J end by 3 bases, with 11 bases between. The CDR3 sequence is 14 residues long. The chain uses TRBV20-1 and TRBJ2-1; D tentatively fits TRBD1 or TRBD2 (5 bases each). The receptor's source is a woman aged 80 or over in good health. The sequenced sample consisted of blood. Here the CDR3 DNA reads TGCAGTGCTAGACCGGGACCGCTCTACAATGAGCAGTTCTTC. Protein product: CSARPGPLYNEQFF.